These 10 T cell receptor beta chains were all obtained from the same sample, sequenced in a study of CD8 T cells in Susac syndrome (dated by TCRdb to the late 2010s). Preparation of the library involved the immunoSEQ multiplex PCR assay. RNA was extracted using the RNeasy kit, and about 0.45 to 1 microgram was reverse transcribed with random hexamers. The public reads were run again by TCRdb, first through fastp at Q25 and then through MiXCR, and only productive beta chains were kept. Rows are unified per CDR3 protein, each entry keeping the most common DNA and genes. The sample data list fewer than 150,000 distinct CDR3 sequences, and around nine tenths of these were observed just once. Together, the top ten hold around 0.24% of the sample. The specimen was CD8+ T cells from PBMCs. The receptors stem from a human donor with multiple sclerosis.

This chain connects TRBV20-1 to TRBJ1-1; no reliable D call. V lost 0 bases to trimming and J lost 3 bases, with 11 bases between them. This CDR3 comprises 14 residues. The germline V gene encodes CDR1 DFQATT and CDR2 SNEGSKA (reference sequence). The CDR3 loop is CSAREPYGYTEAFF. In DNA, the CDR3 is TGCAGTGCTAGAGAACCCTACGGTTACACTGAAGCTTTCTTT.

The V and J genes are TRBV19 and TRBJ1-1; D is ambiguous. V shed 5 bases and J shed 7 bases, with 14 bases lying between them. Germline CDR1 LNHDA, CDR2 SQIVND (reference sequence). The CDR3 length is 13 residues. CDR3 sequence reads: CASSLLSVSEAFF. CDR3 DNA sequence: TGTGCCAGTAGTTTATTGTCGGTGAGTGAAGCTTTCTTT.

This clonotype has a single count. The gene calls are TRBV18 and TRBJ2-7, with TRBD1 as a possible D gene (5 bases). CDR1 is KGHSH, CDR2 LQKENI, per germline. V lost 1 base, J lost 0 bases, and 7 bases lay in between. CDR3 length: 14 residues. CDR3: CASSPLTASYEQYF. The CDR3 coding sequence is TGTGCCAGCTCACCACTGACAGCCTCCTACGAGCAGTACTTC.

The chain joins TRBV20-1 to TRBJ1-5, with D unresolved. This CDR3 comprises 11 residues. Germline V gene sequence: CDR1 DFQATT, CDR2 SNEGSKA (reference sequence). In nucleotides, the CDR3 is TGCAGCGTAGGAGGCAATCAGCCCCAGCATTTT. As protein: CSVGGNQPQHF.

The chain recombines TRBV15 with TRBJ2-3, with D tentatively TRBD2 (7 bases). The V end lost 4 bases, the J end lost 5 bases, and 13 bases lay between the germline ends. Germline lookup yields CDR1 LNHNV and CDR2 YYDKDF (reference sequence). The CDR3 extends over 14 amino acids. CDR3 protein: CATSTRGAGDTQYF. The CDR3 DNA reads TGTGCCACCAGCACCCGGGGGGCGGGAGATACGCAGTATTTT.

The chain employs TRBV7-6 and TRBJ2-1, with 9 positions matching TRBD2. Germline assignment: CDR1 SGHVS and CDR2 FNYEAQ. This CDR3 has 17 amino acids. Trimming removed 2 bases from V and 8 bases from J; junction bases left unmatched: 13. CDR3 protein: CASSLRREGDSGYEQFF. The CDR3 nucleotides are TGTGCCAGCAGCTTACGGCGGGAGGGGGATTCCGGGTATGAGCAGTTCTTC.

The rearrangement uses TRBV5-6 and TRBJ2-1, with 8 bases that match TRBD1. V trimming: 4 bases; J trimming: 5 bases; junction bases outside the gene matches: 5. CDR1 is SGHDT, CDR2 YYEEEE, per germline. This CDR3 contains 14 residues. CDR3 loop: CASSLDRVDNEQFF. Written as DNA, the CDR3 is TGTGCCAGCAGCCTGGACAGGGTTGACAATGAGCAGTTCTTC.

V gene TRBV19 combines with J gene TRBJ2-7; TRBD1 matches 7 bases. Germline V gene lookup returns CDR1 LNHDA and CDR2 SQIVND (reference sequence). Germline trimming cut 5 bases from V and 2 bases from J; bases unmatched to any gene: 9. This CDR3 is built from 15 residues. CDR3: CASSWGAGTAYEQYF. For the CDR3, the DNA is TGTGCCAGTAGTTGGGGAGCCGGGACAGCCTACGAGCAGTACTTC.

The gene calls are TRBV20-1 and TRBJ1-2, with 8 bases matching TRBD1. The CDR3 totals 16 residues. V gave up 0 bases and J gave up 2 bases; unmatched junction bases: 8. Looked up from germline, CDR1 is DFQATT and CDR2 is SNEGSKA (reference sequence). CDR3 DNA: TGCAGTGCTAGAGAATTCAGGGGGCTACCCAACTATGGCTACACCTTC. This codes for CSAREFRGLPNYGYTF.

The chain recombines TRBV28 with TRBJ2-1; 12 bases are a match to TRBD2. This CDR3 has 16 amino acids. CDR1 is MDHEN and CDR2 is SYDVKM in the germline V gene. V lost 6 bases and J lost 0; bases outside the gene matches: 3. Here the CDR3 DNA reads TGTGCCAGCAGCGAGACTAGCGGGAGCTCCTACAATGAGCAGTTCTTC. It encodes CASSETSGSSYNEQFF.